This T cell receptor (beta chain) stems from a study of control samples from healthy donors and cancer patients (dated by TCRdb to 2019 to 2021). Taken from cysteine to phenylalanine, the CDR3 has 14 residues. CDR3 DNA only is kept here, 42 bases in frame from base 1. Trimming takes 2 bases from V and 6 bases from J, and the germline ends sit 14 bases apart. Per the germline V gene (reference sequence), LNHDA is the CDR1 and SQIVND is the CDR2. About this clone: Its antigen specificity is not known. The input lacks base qualities; no much larger clone sits a single base away.

Receptor amplification or capture employed the immunoSEQ multiplex PCR assay. TCRdb re-hosts the immuneACCESS table, in-frame sequences only. Its copies lack some clones; in the studies checked, an unresolved V gene accounts for under half of them, and the cause for the rest is not known. The sample includes thousands of clones, with around 82% observed a single time. The leading ten clones occupy less than 35% of the sample. The source of this sequence is a man aged 65 to 85 with lung cancer. Sample: PBMCs. Recombination linked TRBV19 to TRBJ2-7, with TRBD1 perhaps the D gene, on 5 matching bases. The nucleotide sequence reads as follows: TGTGCCAGTAGTATAAAGGGGATCTTCCGCGAGCAGTACTTC. This is translated as CASSIKGIFREQYF.